This record covers a single T cell receptor (beta chain). Its antigen remains unidentified. The sample comes from a study of cytomegalovirus exposure and HLA in healthy donors. Study-wide background: Unique TCR beta sequences numbering around 110 million came from about 179 million T cells in an earlier analysis. Some 85 million unique TCRs, all from HLA-typed donors, were included in an early release of the data. Overall study results and limits: Relative to equally common others, HLA-associated TCR beta chains showed greater clonal expansion in a later analysis.

V shed 6 bases, J shed 4 bases, and the junction held 11 bases outside the gene matches. Germline loops: CDR1 SGHTA, CDR2 FQGNSA. This CDR3 has 16 residues. The primer mix had 60 Vbeta and 13 Jbeta primers. Measured with immunoSEQ multiplex PCR; TCRdb has only the in-frame clones, and not every one. The data show 150,000 to 200,000 clones, 65% to 85% seen once. This clonotype was obtained from a man aged 40-50 years in good health and CMV-seropositive. The chain has TRBV7-2 and TRBJ2-3, with TRBD2 matching 9 bases. The sample taken for sequencing was PBMCs. This chain's CDR3 is CASSPWVAGVSDTQYF. CDR3 sequence (DNA): TGTGCCAGCAGTCCATGGGTAGCGGGAGTATCAGATACGCAGTATTTT.